One T cell receptor beta chain is described in this entry. The sample comes from a study of blood T cell repertoires in COVID-19. Study overall: Sites in the United States, Italy and Spain provided acute and convalescent COVID-19 samples. From T cells, B-cell-depleted T cells, or PBMCs came the material, which was cDNA or gDNA.

Germline values: CDR1 SGHRS, CDR2 YFSETQ. This CDR3 comprises 15 residues. V shed 2 bases and J shed 0 bases, with 11 bases lying between them. Per the original methods: Estimated nucleated cell counts came from reference gene primer amplification. The data were produced by immunoSEQ multiplex PCR, yet TCRdb's version contains in-frame clones alone and is incomplete. That table supplies the V and J calls and clone size; D and trimming were determined from the DNA. The table records 50,000 to 65,000 clones, more than 80% of them present only once. The chain links TRBV5-1 to TRBJ2-5; D remains ambiguous. The sequenced material came from peripheral blood. The origin of this receptor is a human donor in a cohort sampled during active COVID-19. The CDR3 sequence is CASSLAGTYQETQYF. The DNA for the CDR3 is TGCGCCAGCAGCTTAGCTGGTACGTACCAAGAGACCCAGTACTTC.